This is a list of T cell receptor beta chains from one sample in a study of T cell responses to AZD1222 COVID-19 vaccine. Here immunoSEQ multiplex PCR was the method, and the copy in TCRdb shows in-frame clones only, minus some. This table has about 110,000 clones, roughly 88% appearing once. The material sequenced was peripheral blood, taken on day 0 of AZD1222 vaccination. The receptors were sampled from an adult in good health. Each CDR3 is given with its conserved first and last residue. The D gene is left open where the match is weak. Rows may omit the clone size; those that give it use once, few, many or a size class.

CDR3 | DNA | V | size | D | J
CASSLALVDEQYF | TGTGCCAGCAGCTTGGCCTTGGTGGACGAGCAGTACTTC | TRBV5-4 | - | - | TRBJ2-7
CASSPTVANYGYTF | TGTGCCAGCTCACCGACGGTAGCTAACTATGGCTACACCTTC | TRBV18 | - | - | TRBJ1-2
CASSLDSHPSTDTQYF | TGCGCCAGCAGCCTCGACAGTCACCCTAGCACAGATACGCAGTATTTT | TRBV5-1 | - | - | TRBJ2-3
CASSLSIEGPHEQYF | TGTGCCAGCAGCTTAAGTATTGAGGGTCCCCACGAGCAGTACTTC | TRBV11-2 | - | - | TRBJ2-7
CASTPPRAEKLFF | TGTGCCAGCACCCCCCCCCGGGCTGAAAAACTGTTTTTT | TRBV7-9 | - | - | TRBJ1-4
CASTPGATQETQYF | TGTGCCAGCACCCCCGGCGCAACACAAGAGACCCAGTACTTC | TRBV7-7 | - | - | TRBJ2-5
CASSEGGKEQYF | TGTGCCAGCAGCGAAGGAGGGAAAGAGCAGTACTTC | TRBV28 | - | - | TRBJ2-7
CASSYTAGSYEQYF | TGTGCCAGCAGTTACACGGCAGGGTCATACGAGCAGTACTTC | TRBV6-5 | - | - | TRBJ2-7
CSAADSRNYTF | TGCAGTGCCGCGGACAGCCGAAACTACACCTTC | TRBV20-1 | - | - | TRBJ1-2
CASNRGSTEAFF | TGCGCCAGCAATCGTGGTTCCACTGAAGCTTTCTTT | TRBV5-1 | - | - | TRBJ1-1
CASSPFQTDGTGNTEAFF | TGTGCCAGCTCACCATTTCAGACAGATGGGACAGGGAACACTGAAGCTTTCTTT | TRBV18 | once | TRBD1 | TRBJ1-1
CASRRQLDQPQHF | TGTGCCAGCAGAAGACAGCTAGATCAGCCCCAGCATTTT | TRBV28 | - | - | TRBJ1-5
CASSLGGDLYGYTF | TGCGCCAGCAGCTTGGGAGGGGATCTCTATGGCTACACCTTC | TRBV5-1 | - | - | TRBJ1-2
CASSTQGNTEAFF | TGTGCCAGCAGTACTCAGGGGAACACTGAAGCTTTCTTT | TRBV6-4 | - | - | TRBJ1-1
CASSLDSSYNEQFF | TGTGCCAGCAGCTTAGATAGCTCCTACAATGAGCAGTTCTTC | TRBV7-3 | - | - | TRBJ2-1
CASSLARGRNSW | TGTGCCAGCAGCTTGGCCAGAGGTCGGAACTCTTGG | TRBV5-4 | once | - | TRBJ1-1
CASSALAGGWSTYEQYF | TGCGCCAGCAGTGCTCTAGCGGGGGGTTGGTCCACTTACGAGCAGTACTTC | TRBV5-1 | - | TRBD2 | TRBJ2-7
CASSGGGNIQYF | TGTGCCAGCAGTGGGGGGGGGAACATTCAGTACTTC | TRBV27 | - | TRBD2 | TRBJ2-4
CASTPDSGGVTYGYTF | TGCGCCAGCACCCCAGACAGTGGCGGGGTTACTTATGGCTACACCTTC | TRBV5-1 | once | - | TRBJ1-2
CASSYAGQGLNEQYF | TGTGCCAGCAGTTACGCCGGACAGGGGTTGAACGAGCAGTACTTC | TRBV6-2/TRBV6-3 | - | TRBD1 | TRBJ2-7
CASSLDRISTDTQYF | TGTGCCAGCAGTTTAGACAGGATTAGCACAGATACGCAGTATTTT | TRBV28 | - | - | TRBJ2-3
CASSLAGALTNEQFF | TGTGCCAGCAGCTTAGCAGGGGCGCTGACCAATGAGCAGTTCTTC | TRBV11-3 | - | - | TRBJ2-1
CASSPSGGLSYEQYF | TGTGCCAGCAGCCCAAGCGGGGGGCTCTCCTACGAGCAGTACTTC | TRBV9 | - | TRBD2 | TRBJ2-7
CASSLVGEQYF | TGTGCCAGCAGCTTAGTGGGAGAGCAGTACTTC | TRBV7-9 | once | - | TRBJ2-7
CASGWVLSTDTQYF | TGTGCCAGCGGGTGGGTCCTTAGCACAGATACGCAGTATTTT | TRBV2 | - | - | TRBJ2-3
CASSLDQQETQYF | TGTGCCAGCAGTTTGGACCAACAAGAGACCCAGTACTTC | TRBV12-3/TRBV12-4 | - | - | TRBJ2-5
CASSPLGPNYGYTF | TGCGCCAGCAGCCCATTAGGACCGAACTATGGCTACACCTTC | TRBV5-1 | - | - | TRBJ1-2
CAVPGPPVTGANVLTF | TGTGCCGTCCCAGGACCCCCGGTTACTGGGGCCAACGTCCTGACTTTC | TRBV10-3 | - | - | TRBJ2-6
CASSRIQSGSVYGYTF | TGTGCCAGCAGTCGCATCCAATCGGGGAGTGTATATGGCTACACCTTC | TRBV3-1/TRBV3-2 | - | - | TRBJ1-2
CATSRDPGFKSGYTF | TGTGCCACCAGCAGAGATCCAGGGTTCAAGAGTGGCTACACCTTC | TRBV15 | - | - | TRBJ1-2
CASSGRGSGQGNIEAFF | TGTGCCAGCAGTGGGAGGGGGTCGGGACAGGGTAACATTGAAGCTTTCTTT | TRBV25-1 | once | TRBD1 | TRBJ1-1
CASSSLQVPSEQFF | TGTGCCAGCAGCTCCTTACAGGTACCCAGTGAGCAGTTCTTC | TRBV5-4 | - | - | TRBJ2-1
CASSSQFGHGDEQYF | TGTGCCAGCAGCTCGCAATTCGGACACGGGGATGAGCAGTACTTC | TRBV7-9 | - | - | TRBJ2-7
CASRGGGGAEKLFF | TGCGCCAGCAGAGGGGGCGGTGGGGCTGAAAAACTGTTTTTT | TRBV5-1 | - | TRBD1 | TRBJ1-4
CASSGGELFF | TGTGCCAGCTCCGGCGGGGAGCTGTTTTTT | TRBV12-3/TRBV12-4 | once | - | TRBJ2-2
CASKVGNRNEQFF | TGTGCCAGCAAGGTTGGAAACAGGAATGAGCAGTTCTTC | TRBV28 | - | - | TRBJ2-1
CASSLGPGQAYNEQFF | TGTGCCAGCAGCCTAGGCCCGGGACAGGCATACAATGAGCAGTTCTTC | TRBV9 | - | TRBD1 | TRBJ2-1
CASSLEGLAVTPSEQYF | TGTGCCAGCAGCCTAGAGGGACTAGCGGTTACCCCGAGCGAGCAGTACTTC | TRBV7-2 | few | TRBD2 | TRBJ2-7
CASTGTGGSNQPQHF | TGTGCCAGCACCGGGACAGGGGGGTCAAATCAGCCCCAGCATTTT | TRBV5-3 | - | TRBD1 | TRBJ1-5
CASSLGRFGGSSYYGYTF | TGTGCCAGCAGTTTAGGTCGGTTCGGGGGCTCCTCCTACTATGGCTACACCTTC | TRBV28 | - | - | TRBJ1-2
CASSSTGDQPQHF | TGTGCCAGCAGCTCTACTGGGGATCAGCCCCAGCATTTT | TRBV7-2 | - | - | TRBJ1-5
CASSPGGNEQFF | TGTGCCAGCTCACCAGGGGGTAATGAGCAGTTCTTC | TRBV18 | - | - | TRBJ2-1
CASSPRQDHSNQPQHF | TGTGCCAGCAGCCCCAGACAGGATCATAGCAATCAGCCCCAGCATTTT | TRBV11-2 | - | - | TRBJ1-5
CASSPVGRGKGTQYF | TGTGCCAGCAGCCCCGTTGGGCGGGGGAAAGGGACCCAGTACTTC | TRBV5-4 | - | TRBD2 | TRBJ2-5
CATRRGDRAFF | TGTGCCACCAGGCGGGGGGACAGAGCTTTCTTT | TRBV24-1 | - | TRBD1 | TRBJ1-1
CASSLLGSAAELFF | TGTGCCAGCAGTTTACTGGGATCGGCGGCTGAATTGTTTTTT | TRBV5-4 | - | - | TRBJ1-4
CATQGNTIYF | TGTGCCACCCAGGGGAACACCATATATTTT | TRBV28 | few | - | TRBJ1-3
CAWKRGAGFNGELFF | TGTGCCTGGAAAAGAGGGGCAGGGTTTAACGGGGAGCTGTTTTTT | TRBV30 | - | - | TRBJ2-2
CASSLRVGFSGPLHF | TGTGCCAGCAGTTTAAGGGTTGGTTTTTCCGGACCCCTCCACTTT | TRBV28 | - | - | TRBJ1-6